This T cell receptor beta chain appears in the sequencing data of a study of blood T cell repertoires in COVID-19. Study-wide background: T cells, B-cell-depleted T cells, or PBMCs provided the cDNA or gDNA that served as material.

TCRdb's table, derived via immunoSEQ multiplex PCR, lists solely in-frame clones and lacks some. The profile shows 110,000 to 150,000 clones, 84% of them singletons. The sample comprised peripheral blood. This TCR derives from a man between 60 and 75 years old with active or convalescent COVID-19.

The CDR3 nucleotides read TGCAGTGCTAGTTACAACAATTCACCCCTCCACTTT. This sequence encodes CSASYNNSPLHF. This chain uses TRBV20-1 with TRBJ1-6; D call uncertain. Germline CDR1 reads DFQATT; CDR2 reads SNEGSKA (reference sequence). This CDR3 is built from 12 residues. V lost 3 bases and J 7 bases, leaving 7 bases between the germline ends.